Listed below are T cell receptor beta chains from one sample, sequenced in a study of T cells in Graves' hyperthyroidism and ophthalmopathy. TCRdb reanalysed the multiplex PCR reads using MiXCR and keeps one entry per CDR3 protein. The sample carries some 760,000 distinct CDR3 sequences, 14% recorded once. Sequencing was carried out using blood. The receptors originated from a woman between 18 and 29 years old with Graves' hyperthyroidism. The conserved cysteine and the conserved F or W are not part of the CDR3 here. The order of the fields is V gene, J gene, CDR3 protein.

TRBV6-9	TRBJ2-5	ASSSIPLLSQGLAGGETQY
TRBV11-2	TRBJ2-7	ASSSPKARRYEQY
TRBV7-2	TRBJ1-5	ASSPSGGVATGNQPQH
TRBV20-1	TRBJ2-7	SARSPTGGGYEQY
TRBV5-1	TRBJ2-1	ASRGGQRHEQF
TRBV7-3	TRBJ2-1	ASSLGLHNEQF
TRBV10-3	TRBJ1-5	AISRGGSNQPQH
TRBV28	TRBJ2-3	ASRIAGGLDTQY
TRBV7-9	TRBJ2-1	ASSSRPAGNNEQF
TRBV28	TRBJ1-5	ASSGPSGPQH
TRBV13	TRBJ2-7	ASSLRHKFYEQY
TRBV5-1	TRBJ2-1	ASSFWTGGDEQF
TRBV3-1	TRBJ2-1	ASSQRGTSDYEQF
TRBV7-9	TRBJ2-3	ASSFGTWTSGRDTQY
TRBV4-1	TRBJ1-2	ASSQTTRTSYGYT
TRBV18	TRBJ2-3	ASSPQLAGGTDTQY
TRBV7-9	TRBJ2-3	ASSFQQGEADTQY
TRBV19	TRBJ2-2	ASSQDRGRPELF
TRBV6-1	TRBJ2-1	ASSVSLGGNEQF
TRBV24-1	TRBJ2-1	ATSRGNEQF
TRBV28	TRBJ2-2	ASSPRTGAAVTGELF